The following is a T cell receptor beta chain sequence with its context. One end of the junction varies from germline; a read error may be responsible. The CDR3 covers 12 residues. Germline V CDR1 and CDR2: ENHRY, SYGVKD. This entry belongs to a study of OX40 agonist ivuxolimab in advanced cancers. Assay: immunoSEQ multiplex PCR; the TCRdb copy retains only in-frame clones and omits some. Seen here are about 77,000 clones, 87% observed once, and the top ten hold 0.45% to 0.7%. This material consisted of CD4+ or CD8+ T cells sorted from blood, taken in a trial of the OX40 agonist ivuxolimab. The chain combines TRBV10-3 with TRBJ2-7; D perhaps matches TRBD2 (5 bases). The clonotype originates from an adult with an advanced solid tumor such as melanoma, head and neck, liver or kidney cancer. CDR3 DNA sequence: TGTGCCATCAGTGAGGGGCCCGGCGGGTCTGAATTC. It yields the protein CAISEGPGGSEF.